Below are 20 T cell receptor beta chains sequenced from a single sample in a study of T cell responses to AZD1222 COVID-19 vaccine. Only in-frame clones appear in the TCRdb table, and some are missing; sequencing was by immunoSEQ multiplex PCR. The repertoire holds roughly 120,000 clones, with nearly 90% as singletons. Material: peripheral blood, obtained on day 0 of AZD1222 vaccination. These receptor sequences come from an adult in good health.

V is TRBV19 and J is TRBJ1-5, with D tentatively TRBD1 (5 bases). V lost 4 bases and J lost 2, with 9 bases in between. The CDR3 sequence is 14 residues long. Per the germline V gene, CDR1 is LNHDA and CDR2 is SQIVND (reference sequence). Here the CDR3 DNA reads TGTGCCAGTAGTACAGGGTCAGGCAATCAGCCCCAGCATTTT. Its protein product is CASSTGSGNQPQHF.

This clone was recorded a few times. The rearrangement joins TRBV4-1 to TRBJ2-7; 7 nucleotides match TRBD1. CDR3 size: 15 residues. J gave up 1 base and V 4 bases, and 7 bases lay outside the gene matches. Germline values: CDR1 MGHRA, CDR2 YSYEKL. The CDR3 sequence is CASSPTDRRSYEQYF. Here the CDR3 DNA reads TGCGCCAGCAGCCCTACGGACAGGCGATCCTACGAGCAGTACTTC.

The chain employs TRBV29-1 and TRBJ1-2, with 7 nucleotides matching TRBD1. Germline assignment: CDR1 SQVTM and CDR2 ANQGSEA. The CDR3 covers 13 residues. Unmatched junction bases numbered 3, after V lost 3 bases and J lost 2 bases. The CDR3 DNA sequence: TGCAGCGTTGATGACAGGGTCAACTATGGCTACACCTTC. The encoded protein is CSVDDRVNYGYTF.

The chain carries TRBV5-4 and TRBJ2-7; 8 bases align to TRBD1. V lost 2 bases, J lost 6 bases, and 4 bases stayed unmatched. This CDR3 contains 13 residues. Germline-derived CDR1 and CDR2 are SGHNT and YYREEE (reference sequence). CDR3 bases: TGTGCCAGCAGCTTCCAGGGGGCACGCGAGCAGTACTTC. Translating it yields CASSFQGAREQYF.

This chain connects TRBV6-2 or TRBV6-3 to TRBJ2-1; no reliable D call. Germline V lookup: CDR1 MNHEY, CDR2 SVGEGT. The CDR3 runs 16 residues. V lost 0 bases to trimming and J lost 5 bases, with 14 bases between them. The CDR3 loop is CASSYSDFYPDNEQFF. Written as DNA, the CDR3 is TGTGCCAGCAGTTACTCAGACTTCTACCCTGACAATGAGCAGTTCTTC.

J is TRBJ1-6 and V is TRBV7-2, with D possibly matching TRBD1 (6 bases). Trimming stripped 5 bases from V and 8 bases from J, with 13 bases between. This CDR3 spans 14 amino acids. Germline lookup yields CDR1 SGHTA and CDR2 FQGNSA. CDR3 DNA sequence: TGTGCCAGCAGCCCCGGACAGACGGATTCACCCCTCCACTTT. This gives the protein CASSPGQTDSPLHF.

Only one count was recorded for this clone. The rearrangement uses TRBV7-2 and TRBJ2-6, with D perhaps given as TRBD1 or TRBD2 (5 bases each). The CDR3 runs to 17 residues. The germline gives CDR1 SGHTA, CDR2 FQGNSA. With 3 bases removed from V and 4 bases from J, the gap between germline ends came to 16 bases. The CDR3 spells CASSFRDLRSGANVLTF. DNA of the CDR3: TGTGCCAGCAGCTTCCGGGACCTTCGGTCGGGGGCCAACGTCCTGACTTTC.

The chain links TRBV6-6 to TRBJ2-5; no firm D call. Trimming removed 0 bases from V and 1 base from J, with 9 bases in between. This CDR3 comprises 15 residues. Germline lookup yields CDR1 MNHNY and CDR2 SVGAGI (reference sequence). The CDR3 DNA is TGTGCCAGCAGTTACTCAACATACACCCAAGAGACCCAGTACTTC. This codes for CASSYSTYTQETQYF.

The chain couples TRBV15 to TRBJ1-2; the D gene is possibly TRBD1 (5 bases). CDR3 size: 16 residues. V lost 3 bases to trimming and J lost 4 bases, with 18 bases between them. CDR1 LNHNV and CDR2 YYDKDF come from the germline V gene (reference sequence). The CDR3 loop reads CATSRESLVGAYGYTF. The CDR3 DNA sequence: TGTGCCACCAGCAGGGAATCACTGGTCGGGGCCTATGGCTACACCTTC.

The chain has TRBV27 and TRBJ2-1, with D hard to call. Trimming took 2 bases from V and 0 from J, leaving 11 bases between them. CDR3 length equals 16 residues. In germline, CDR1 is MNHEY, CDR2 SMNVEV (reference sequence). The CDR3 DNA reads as TGTGCCAGCAGTTTAGGGTGGGCTAACTCCTACAATGAGCAGTTCTTC. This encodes CASSLGWANSYNEQFF.

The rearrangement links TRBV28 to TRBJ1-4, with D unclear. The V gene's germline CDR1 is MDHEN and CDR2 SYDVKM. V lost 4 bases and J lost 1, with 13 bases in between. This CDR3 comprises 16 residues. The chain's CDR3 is CASSSPAPGTNEKLFF. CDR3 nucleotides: TGTGCCAGCAGTTCACCCGCACCGGGAACTAATGAAAAACTGTTTTTT.

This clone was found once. DNA for the CDR3: TGCGCCAGCAGCTTACAGCGGGAAGCTGGGGCCAACGTCCTGACTTTC. Amino acid sequence: CASSLQREAGANVLTF. This chain links TRBV5-1 with TRBJ2-6, with 7 bases aligning to TRBD2. V shed 2 bases, J shed 2 bases, and the junction held 4 bases outside the gene matches. Per the germline V gene, CDR1 is SGHRS and CDR2 is YFSETQ. The CDR3 runs to 16 residues.

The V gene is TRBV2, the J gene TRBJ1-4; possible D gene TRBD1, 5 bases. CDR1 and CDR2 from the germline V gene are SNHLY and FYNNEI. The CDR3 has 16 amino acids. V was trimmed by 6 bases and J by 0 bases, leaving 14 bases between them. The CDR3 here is CASRQDPGSTNEKLFF. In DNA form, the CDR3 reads TGTGCCAGCAGGCAAGACCCAGGGTCAACTAATGAAAAACTGTTTTTT.

This chain's CDR3 is CASSLTLNTEAFF. DNA for the CDR3: TGTGCCAGCAGCCTTACATTGAACACTGAAGCTTTCTTT. V gene TRBV3-1 (or the pseudogene TRBV3-2) combines with J gene TRBJ1-1; D gene uncertain. V was pared by 4 bases and J by 0 bases, with 6 bases between. From germline, CDR1 is LGHDT and CDR2 YNNKEL (reference sequence). The CDR3 loop spans 13 amino acids.

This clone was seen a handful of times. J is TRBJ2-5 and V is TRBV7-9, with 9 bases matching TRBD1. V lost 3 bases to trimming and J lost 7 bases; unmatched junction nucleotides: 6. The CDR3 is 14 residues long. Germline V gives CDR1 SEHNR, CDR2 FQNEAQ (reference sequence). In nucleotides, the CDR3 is TGTGCCAGCAGCTTTCGGACAGGGGCAGGGACCCAGTACTTC. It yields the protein CASSFRTGAGTQYF.

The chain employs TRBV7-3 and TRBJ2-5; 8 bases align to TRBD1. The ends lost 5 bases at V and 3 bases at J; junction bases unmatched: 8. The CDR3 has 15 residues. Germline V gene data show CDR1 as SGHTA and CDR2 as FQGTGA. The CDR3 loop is CASSRGGQGKETQYF. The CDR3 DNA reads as TGTGCCAGCAGCCGAGGCGGACAGGGTAAAGAGACCCAGTACTTC.

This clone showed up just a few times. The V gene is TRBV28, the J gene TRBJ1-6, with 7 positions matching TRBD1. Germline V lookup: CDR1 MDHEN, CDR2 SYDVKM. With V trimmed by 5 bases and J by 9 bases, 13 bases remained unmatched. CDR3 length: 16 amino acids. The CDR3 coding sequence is TGTGCCAGCAGTCCTCATCCGACAGGGTCATTTTCACCCCTCCACTTT. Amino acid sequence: CASSPHPTGSFSPLHF. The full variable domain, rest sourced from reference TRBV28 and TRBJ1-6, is DVKVTQSSRYLVKRTGEKVFLECVQDMDHENMFWYRQDPGLGLRLIYFSYDVKMKEKGDIPEGYSVSREKKERFSLILESASTNQTSMYLCASSPHPTGSFSPLHFGNGTRLTVT.

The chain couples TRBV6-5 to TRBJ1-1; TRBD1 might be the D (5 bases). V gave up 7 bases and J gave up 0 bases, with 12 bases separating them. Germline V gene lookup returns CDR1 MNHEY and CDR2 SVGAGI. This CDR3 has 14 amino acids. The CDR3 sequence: CASISGQVNTEAFF. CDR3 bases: TGTGCCAGCATAAGTGGACAAGTGAACACTGAAGCTTTCTTT.

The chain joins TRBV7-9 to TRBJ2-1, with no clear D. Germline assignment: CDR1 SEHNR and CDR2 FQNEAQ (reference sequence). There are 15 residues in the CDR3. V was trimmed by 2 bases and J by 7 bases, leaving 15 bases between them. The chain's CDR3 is CASSLLPVFGNEQFF. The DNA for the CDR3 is TGTGCCAGCAGCTTATTGCCAGTCTTCGGAAATGAGCAGTTCTTC.

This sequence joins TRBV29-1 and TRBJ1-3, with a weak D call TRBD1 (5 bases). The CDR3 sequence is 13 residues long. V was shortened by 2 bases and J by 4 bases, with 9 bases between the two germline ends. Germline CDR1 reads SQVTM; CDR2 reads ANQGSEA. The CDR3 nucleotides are TGCAGCGTTGAACAGGGAACCGGAAACACCATATATTTT. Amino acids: CSVEQGTGNTIYF. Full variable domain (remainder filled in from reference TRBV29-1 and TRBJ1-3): SAVISQKPSRDICQRGTSLTIQCQVDSQVTMMFWYRQQPGQSLTLIATANQGSEATYESGFVIDKFPISRPNLTFSTLTVSNMSPEDSSIYLCSVEQGTGNTIYFGEGSWLTVV.